This T cell receptor (beta chain) was identified during a study of vaccination and CD4 T cells after COVID-19. Study-level information: Everyone enrolled got two doses of BNT162b2 or mRNA-1273 vaccine.

Sequencing of the DNA from cultured CD4+ T cells was carried out with the Oncomine TCR Beta short-read assay. From the PCR reads, TCRdb called clonotypes with MiXCR, one entry per CDR3 protein. Altogether over 3,500 distinct CDR3 sequences are present, 21% being singletons, with the ten largest covering around 59%. The CDR3 is made up of 14 amino acids. V lost 6 bases and J lost 6; bases outside the gene matches: 14. Germline V gene data show CDR1 as SQVTM and CDR2 as ANQGSEA. Comment on this clonotype: Its matching antigen is unknown.

Sample treatment: roughly 10-day PBMC culture with coronavirus spike peptide pools or control peptides (ViraFEST assay). The V gene is TRBV29-1, the J gene TRBJ2-7; TRBD1 agrees at 7 bases. The sequence derives from a human donor who had recovered from COVID-19. The sequences come from CD4+ T cells from blood, cultured in vitro, collected after SARS-CoV-2 vaccination. The CDR3 nucleotides are TGCAGCGTACCGACAGACAGGGTGGGATCCGAGCAGTACTTC. This gives the protein CSVPTDRVGSEQYF.